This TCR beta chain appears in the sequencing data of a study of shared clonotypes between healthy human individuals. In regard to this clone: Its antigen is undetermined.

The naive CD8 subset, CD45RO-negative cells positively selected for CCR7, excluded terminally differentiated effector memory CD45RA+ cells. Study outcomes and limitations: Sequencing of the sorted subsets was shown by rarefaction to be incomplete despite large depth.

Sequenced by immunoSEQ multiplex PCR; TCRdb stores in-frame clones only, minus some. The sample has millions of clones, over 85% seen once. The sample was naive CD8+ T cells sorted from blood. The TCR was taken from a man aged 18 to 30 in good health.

The CDR3 sequence: CSVATGDETQYF. The DNA of the CDR3 is TGCAGCGTCGCGACAGGGGACGAGACCCAGTACTTC. The chain recombines TRBV29-1 with TRBJ2-5; 8 nucleotides line up with TRBD1. CDR1 is SQVTM, CDR2 ANQGSEA, per germline. V was pared by 6 bases and J by 5 bases, with 5 bases of the junction left unmatched. The CDR3 loop spans 12 amino acids.